The clone carrying this T cell receptor (beta chain) came up many times. Its antigen is not identified. This entry belongs to a study of blood T cells in healthy people across ages. The study, taken as a whole, reports: TCR beta diversity, measured per million T cells, fell in a roughly linear way with age.

With a J-beta primer mix and a sample-barcoded 5' primer, a second PCR ran 7 to 11 cycles. Via MiXCR, TCRdb re-called the 5' RACE reads, giving one row per CDR3 protein. The table has about 930,000 distinct CDR3 sequences, 25% to 35% seen once; the top ten hold roughly a tenth. There are 12 residues in the CDR3. V lost 4 bases and J lost 9, with 15 bases in between. Germline V CDR1 and CDR2: SQVTM, ANQGSEA. The sample was also reused in another study, on T cells of mothers and their children. According to that study: Each donor was one of three healthy Caucasian mothers or one of their six children. Unrelated pairs and related pairs have their TCR recombination output shaped similarly by thymic selection. Biologically related mothers and children overlapped slightly more than unrelated pairs, a non-significant difference.

The sequenced material came from blood. This sequence was found in a woman aged 40 to 50 in good health. V and J are TRBV29-1 and TRBJ1-2, with D perhaps TRBD1 (5 bases). The CDR3 sequence: CSVAYSGYRYTF. The CDR3 nucleotides read TGCAGCGTTGCCTACTCAGGGTATCGCTACACCTTC.